The 21 T cell receptor beta chains reported below all come from one sample, sequenced in a study of post-analysis software for immune sequencing data (dated by TCRdb to the mid-2010s). The library was prepared using PCR. This sample was sequenced with an Illumina HiSeq 2500. To reduce PCR and sequencing biases, unique molecular identifiers were incorporated into the TCR beta cDNA libraries. The public reads were quality trimmed at Q25 with fastp and then assembled into clones with MiXCR by TCRdb, keeping productive beta chains. Identical CDR3 proteins give one entry, which carries the most common genes and DNA. The sample table lists 600,000 to 700,000 distinct CDR3 sequences, roughly three fifths of them with a count of one. The ten biggest clones cover around 11% of the sample. Their antigens are not known. Beyond this particular receptor, the publication reports: Several TRBV segments, including TRBV5-6, TRBV5-1 and TRBV20-1, were significantly more frequent in patients than controls.

The sequenced sample consisted of blood. These receptors all stem from a girl aged 2 to 9 with multiple sclerosis.

About this clonotype itself: A read error is possible here, since a much larger clone lies one base away. V is TRBV12-3 or TRBV12-4 and J is TRBJ1-2; D possibly corresponds to TRBD1 (5 bases). The CDR3 runs 13 residues. The CDR3 loop reads CACSLAGNYGYTF. The CDR3 nucleotides read TGTGCCTGCAGTTTAGCAGGGAACTATGGCTACACCTTC.

Here the CDR3 reads CSAVSSGTSYEQYF. The CDR3 bases are TGCAGTGCCGTATCCTCAGGGACTAGCTACGAGCAGTACTTC. J is TRBJ2-7 and V is TRBV20-1; the match to TRBD2 covers 8 bases. V shed 6 bases, J shed 3 bases, and the junction held 10 bases outside the gene matches. The CDR3 runs to 14 residues. Germline CDR1 and CDR2: DFQATT and SNEGSKA (reference sequence).

This sequence joins TRBV29-1 and TRBJ2-6; D is unresolved. Germline CDR1 reads SQVTM; CDR2 reads ANQGSEA. This CDR3 is 13 amino acids long. The V end lost 4 bases, the J end lost 0 bases, and 4 bases lay between the germline ends. CDR3 sequence (DNA): TGCAGCGTTGTACGCTCTGGGGCCAACGTCCTGACTTTC. This gives the protein CSVVRSGANVLTF.

The rearrangement uses TRBV7-2 and TRBJ1-2; 7 nucleotides agree with TRBD1. The CDR3 runs 16 residues. Germline V gives CDR1 SGHTA, CDR2 FQGNSA. Trimming at V came to 5 bases and at J to 2 bases, leaving 11 bases not matched to a gene. CDR3 nucleotide sequence: TGTGCCAGCAGCCTTATGTTTGAGGACAGGAACTATGGCTACACCTTC. This gives the protein CASSLMFEDRNYGYTF.

The chain's CDR3 is CASSREDSNYGYTF. In DNA form, the CDR3 reads TGCGCCAGCAGCCGGGAGGACAGTAACTATGGCTACACCTTC. The chain recombines TRBV5-1 with TRBJ1-2, with a possible D match to TRBD1 (6 bases). CDR3 size: 14 residues. The V end lost 4 bases, the J end lost 1 base, and 11 bases lay between the germline ends. The germline CDR1 and CDR2 sequences are SGHRS and YFSETQ. The full variable domain, with the rest looked up from reference TRBV5-1 and TRBJ1-2, is KAGVTQTPRYLIKTRGQQVTLSCSPISGHRSVSWYQQTPGQGLQFLFEYFSETQRNKGNFPGRFSGRQFSNSRSEMNVSTLELGDSALYLCASSREDSNYGYTFGSGTRLTVV.

The V gene is TRBV4-1, the J gene TRBJ2-7; D may be TRBD2 (5 bases). In germline, CDR1 is MGHRA, CDR2 YSYEKL. V was shortened by 2 bases and J by 0 bases, with 11 bases between the two germline ends. This CDR3 is 15 amino acids long. The CDR3 region is CASSQTLGSSYEQYF. CDR3 nucleotides: TGCGCCAGCAGCCAAACCCTGGGGAGCTCCTACGAGCAGTACTTC.

V is TRBV28 and J is TRBJ2-7, with D perhaps TRBD1 (6 bases). The V end lost 3 bases, the J end lost 2 bases, and 14 bases lay between the germline ends. Germline values: CDR1 MDHEN, CDR2 SYDVKM. This CDR3 region has 15 residues. CDR3: CASSLPGQAAYEQYF. The CDR3 DNA follows: TGTGCCAGCAGTTTGCCGGGACAAGCAGCCTACGAGCAGTACTTC.

In nucleotides, the CDR3 is TGTGCCAGCAGTTTAAAGGGACTAGCGTTGGGTGAGCAGTTCTTC. Translation: CASSLKGLALGEQFF. The J gene is TRBJ2-1, the V gene TRBV12-3 or TRBV12-4; 10 nucleotides match TRBD2. Germline trimming cut 2 bases from V and 9 bases from J; bases unmatched to any gene: 7. The CDR3 extends over 15 amino acids.

This clonotype was observed a few times. The genes are TRBV5-1 and TRBJ1-2; D is unresolved. Trimming cost V 0 bases and J 8 bases, with 11 bases left between them. This CDR3 has 13 residues. Per germline, CDR1 SGHRS and CDR2 YFSETQ. CDR3 bases: TGCGCCAGCAGCTTGGGACAAGCAAGGGGCTACACCTTC. This encodes CASSLGQARGYTF. The variable domain in full, with the rest retrieved from reference TRBV5-1 and TRBJ1-2, is KAGVTQTPRYLIKTRGQQVTLSCSPISGHRSVSWYQQTPGQGLQFLFEYFSETQRNKGNFPGRFSGRQFSNSRSEMNVSTLELGDSALYLCASSLGQARGYTFGSGTRLTVV.

The chain combines TRBV20-1 with TRBJ1-1, with a tentative D call TRBD1 (6 bases). Germline values: CDR1 DFQATT, CDR2 SNEGSKA (reference sequence). CDR3 length: 14 residues. Trimming shortened V by 3 bases and J by 0 bases, and 11 bases separated the two germline ends. The CDR3 spells CSARRTAMNTEAFF. The CDR3 nucleotides read TGCAGTGCTAGGAGGACAGCGATGAACACTGAAGCTTTCTTT.

V usage is TRBV5-1 and J usage is TRBJ1-2, with D perhaps matching TRBD1 (5 bases). The germline V and J ends were trimmed by 1 base and 6 bases, with 10 bases remaining between them. Germline CDR1 SGHRS, CDR2 YFSETQ. The CDR3 covers 13 residues. The CDR3 sequence is CASSLSRDDGYTF. The CDR3 nucleotides are TGCGCCAGCAGCTTGTCCAGGGATGATGGCTACACCTTC.

V usage is TRBV5-1 and J usage is TRBJ2-1, with TRBD2 matching 7 bases. CDR1 and CDR2 from the germline V gene are SGHRS and YFSETQ. J was trimmed by 6 bases and V by 3 bases; bases with no gene match: 9. CDR3 length: 15 amino acids. CDR3 sequence (DNA): TGCGCCAGCAGCTCTACTCGCTCGGGGGGCAATGAGCAGTTCTTC. This gives the protein CASSSTRSGGNEQFF.

This sequence joins TRBV6-5 and TRBJ2-3; unclear D gene. CDR3 length equals 13 residues. Trimming removed 5 bases at V and 6 bases at J, with 12 bases between. Germline CDR1 is MNHEY and CDR2 is SVGAGI. CDR3 nucleotides: TGTGCCAGCAGTCGCGCCCTTGGGGATACGCAGTATTTT. Its protein product is CASSRALGDTQYF.

The rearrangement joins TRBV25-1 to TRBJ2-3; a possible D gene is TRBD1 (6 bases). Per the germline V gene, CDR1 is MGHDK and CDR2 is SYGVNS. The CDR3 consists of 16 residues. The V gene lost 2 bases and the J gene lost 2 bases, with 14 bases spanning the gap. CDR3 nucleotide sequence: TGTGCCAGCAGTGAAAAGGCAGGGGCCCCCACAGATACGCAGTATTTT. Protein product: CASSEKAGAPTDTQYF.

This clonotype was detected only a few times. CDR3 in amino acids: CASSLTNDEQFF. The CDR3, as DNA: TGTGCCAGCAGCTTAACGAACGATGAGCAGTTCTTC. The chain uses TRBV7-3 and TRBJ2-1; no definite D call. V shed 0 bases and J shed 8 bases, with 5 bases lying between them. This CDR3 spans 12 amino acids. Germline CDR1 is SGHTA and CDR2 is FQGTGA.

This clonotype has a handful of counts. The CDR3 region has the DNA TGCGCCAGCACCAAGACAGGGGCCTATGGCTACACCTTC. This codes for CASTKTGAYGYTF. The V and J genes are TRBV5-1 and TRBJ1-2; 8 positions agree with TRBD1. Unmatched junction bases numbered 5, after V lost 6 bases and J lost 4 bases. The germline CDR1 and CDR2 sequences are SGHRS and YFSETQ. The CDR3 runs to 13 residues. Drawing the rest from reference TRBV5-1 and TRBJ1-2, the complete variable domain is KAGVTQTPRYLIKTRGQQVTLSCSPISGHRSVSWYQQTPGQGLQFLFEYFSETQRNKGNFPGRFSGRQFSNSRSEMNVSTLELGDSALYLCASTKTGAYGYTFGSGTRLTVV.

The chain combines TRBV6-5 with TRBJ1-1; 8 positions agree with TRBD1. Looked up from germline, CDR1 is MNHEY and CDR2 is SVGAGI. The J segment lost 0 bases and the V segment lost 6 bases, leaving 3 bases of the junction unmatched. The CDR3 spans 14 residues. The CDR3 reads CASRSGGLNTEAFF. For the CDR3, the DNA is TGTGCCAGCAGATCAGGGGGCTTGAACACTGAAGCTTTCTTT.

This clonotype appeared a few times. The rearrangement links TRBV14 to TRBJ2-5; 10 bases fit TRBD2. This CDR3 comprises 14 residues. Germline V gene data show CDR1 as SGHDN and CDR2 as FVKESK. V was clipped by 1 base and J by 9 bases; unmatched bases: 5. The CDR3 bases are TGTGCCAGCAGCCAAGGACTAGCGGGTGAACCCCAGTACTTC. Translating it yields CASSQGLAGEPQYF.

The rearrangement joins TRBV4-2 to TRBJ2-3, with 9 bases lining up with TRBD2. Looked up from germline, CDR1 is LGHNA and CDR2 is YNFKEQ. The CDR3 spans 15 residues. V dropped 0 bases and J dropped 4; count of bases not matched to a gene: 2. CDR3: CASSQEREGPDTQYF. CDR3 bases: TGTGCCAGCAGCCAAGAGCGGGAGGGCCCAGATACGCAGTATTTT.

The chain links TRBV5-1 to TRBJ2-5; the match to TRBD1 covers 7 bases. V gave up 0 bases and J gave up 0 bases; unmatched junction bases: 5. The CDR3 consists of 16 residues. Germline V gene sequence: CDR1 SGHRS, CDR2 YFSETQ. CDR3 in DNA: TGCGCCAGCAGCTTGGGGACAGGCCGGTACCAAGAGACCCAGTACTTC. This codes for CASSLGTGRYQETQYF.

The table lists this clonotype with a few counts. This CDR3 reads CASSLVGVAGQETQYF. DNA of the CDR3: TGCGCCAGCAGCTTGGTAGGCGTAGCGGGCCAAGAGACCCAGTACTTC. The chain uses TRBV5-1 and TRBJ2-5, with 7 bases fitting TRBD2. CDR1 and CDR2 from the germline V gene are SGHRS and YFSETQ. This CDR3 region has 16 residues. V lost 0 bases to trimming and J lost 1 base; unmatched junction nucleotides: 6. Full variable domain (missing parts from reference TRBV5-1 and TRBJ2-5): KAGVTQTPRYLIKTRGQQVTLSCSPISGHRSVSWYQQTPGQGLQFLFEYFSETQRNKGNFPGRFSGRQFSNSRSEMNVSTLELGDSALYLCASSLVGVAGQETQYFGPGTRLLVL.